The T cell receptor (beta chain) under discussion was sequenced for a study of cytomegalovirus exposure and HLA in healthy donors. The CDR3 is made up of 11 amino acids. Trimming removed 3 bases at V and 6 bases at J, with 6 bases between. From germline, CDR1 is SEHNR and CDR2 FQNEAQ (reference sequence). Researchers ran the PCR with 60 Vbeta and 13 Jbeta primers. Profiled with immunoSEQ multiplex PCR; TCRdb holds only in-frame clones, not every one. The table has under 200,000 clones, less than 90% seen once. The sequenced material came from PBMCs. The rearrangement joins TRBV7-9 to TRBJ2-7, with a tentative D call TRBD2 (6 bases). The receptor was derived from a boy aged 5-17 years in good health and CMV-seronegative. CDR3 nucleotide sequence: TGTGCCAGCAGCTTGACTAGCGAGCAGTACTTC. Encoded protein: CASSLTSEQYF.